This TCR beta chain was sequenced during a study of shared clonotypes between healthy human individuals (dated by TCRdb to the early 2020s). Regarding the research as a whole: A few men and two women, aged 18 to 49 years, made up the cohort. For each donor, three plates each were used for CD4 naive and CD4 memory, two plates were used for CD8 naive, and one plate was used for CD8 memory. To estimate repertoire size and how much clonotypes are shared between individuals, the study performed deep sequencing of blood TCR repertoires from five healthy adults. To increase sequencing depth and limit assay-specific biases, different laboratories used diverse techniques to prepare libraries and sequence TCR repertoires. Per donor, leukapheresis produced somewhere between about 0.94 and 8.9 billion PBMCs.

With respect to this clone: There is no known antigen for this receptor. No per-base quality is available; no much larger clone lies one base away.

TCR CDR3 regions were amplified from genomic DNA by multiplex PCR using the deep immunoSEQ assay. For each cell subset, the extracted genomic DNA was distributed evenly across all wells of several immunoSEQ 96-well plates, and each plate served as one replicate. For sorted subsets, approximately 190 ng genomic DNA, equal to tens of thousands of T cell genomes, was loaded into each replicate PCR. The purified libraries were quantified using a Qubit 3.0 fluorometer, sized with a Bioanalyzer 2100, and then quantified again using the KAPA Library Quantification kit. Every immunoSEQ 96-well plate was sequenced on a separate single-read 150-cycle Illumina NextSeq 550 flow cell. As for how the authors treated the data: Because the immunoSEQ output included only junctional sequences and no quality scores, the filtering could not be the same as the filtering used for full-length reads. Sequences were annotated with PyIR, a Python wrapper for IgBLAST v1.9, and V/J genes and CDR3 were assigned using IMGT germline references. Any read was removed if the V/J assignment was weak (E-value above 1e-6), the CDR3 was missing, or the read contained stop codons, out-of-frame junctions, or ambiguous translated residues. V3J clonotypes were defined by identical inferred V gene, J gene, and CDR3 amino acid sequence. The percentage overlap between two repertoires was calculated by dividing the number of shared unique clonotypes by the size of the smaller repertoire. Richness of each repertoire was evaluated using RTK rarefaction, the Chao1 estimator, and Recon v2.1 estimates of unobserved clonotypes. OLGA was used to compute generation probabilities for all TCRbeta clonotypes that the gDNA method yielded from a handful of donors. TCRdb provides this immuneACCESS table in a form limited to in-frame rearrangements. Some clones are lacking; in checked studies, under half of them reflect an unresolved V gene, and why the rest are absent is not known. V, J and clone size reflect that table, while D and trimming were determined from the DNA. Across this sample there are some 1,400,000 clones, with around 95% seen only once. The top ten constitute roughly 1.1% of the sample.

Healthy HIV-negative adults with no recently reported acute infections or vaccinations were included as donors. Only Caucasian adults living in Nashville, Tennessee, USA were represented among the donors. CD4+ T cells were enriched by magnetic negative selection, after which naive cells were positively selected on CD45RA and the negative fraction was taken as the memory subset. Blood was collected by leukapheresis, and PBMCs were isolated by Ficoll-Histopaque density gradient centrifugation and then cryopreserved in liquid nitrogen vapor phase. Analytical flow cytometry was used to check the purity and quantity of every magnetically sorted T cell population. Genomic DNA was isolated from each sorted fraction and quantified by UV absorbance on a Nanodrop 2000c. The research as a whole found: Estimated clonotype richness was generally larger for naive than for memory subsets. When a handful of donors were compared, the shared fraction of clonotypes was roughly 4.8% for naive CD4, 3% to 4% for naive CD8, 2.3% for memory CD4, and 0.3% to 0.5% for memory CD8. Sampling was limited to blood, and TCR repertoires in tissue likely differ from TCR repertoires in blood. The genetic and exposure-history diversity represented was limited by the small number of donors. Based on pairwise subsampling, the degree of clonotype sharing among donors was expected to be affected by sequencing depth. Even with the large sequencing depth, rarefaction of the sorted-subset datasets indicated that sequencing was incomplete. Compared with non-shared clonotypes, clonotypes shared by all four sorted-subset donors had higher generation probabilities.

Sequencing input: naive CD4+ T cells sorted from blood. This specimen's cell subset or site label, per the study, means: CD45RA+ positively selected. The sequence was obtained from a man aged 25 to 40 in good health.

The DNA reads as follows: TGTGCCAGCAGCGCCGGACAGGGTTTGTTGGACACCATATATTTT. Translated, this gives CASSAGQGLLDTIYF. Recombination linked TRBV9 to TRBJ1-3; the junction holds 8 bases that match TRBD1. Ends trimmed: V by 3 bases, J by 8 bases; bases unmatched to a gene: 10. The CDR3 numbers 15 residues from cysteine through phenylalanine. Only CDR3 DNA remains: 45 bases, in frame from the first base. Per the germline V gene, SGDLS is the CDR1 and YYNGEE is the CDR2.